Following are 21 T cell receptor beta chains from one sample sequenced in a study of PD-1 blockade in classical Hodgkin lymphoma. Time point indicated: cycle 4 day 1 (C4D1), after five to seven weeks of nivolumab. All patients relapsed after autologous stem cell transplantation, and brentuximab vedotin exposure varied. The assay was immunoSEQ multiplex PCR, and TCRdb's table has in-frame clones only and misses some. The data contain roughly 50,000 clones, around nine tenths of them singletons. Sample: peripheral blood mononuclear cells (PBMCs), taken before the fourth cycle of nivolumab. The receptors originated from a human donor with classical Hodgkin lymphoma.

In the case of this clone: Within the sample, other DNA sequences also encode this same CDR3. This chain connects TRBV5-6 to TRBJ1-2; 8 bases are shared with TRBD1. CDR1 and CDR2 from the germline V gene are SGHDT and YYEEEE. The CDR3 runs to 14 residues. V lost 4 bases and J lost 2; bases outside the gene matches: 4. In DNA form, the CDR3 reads TGTGCCAGCAGCCTGGACAGGGCGAACTATGGCTACACCTTC. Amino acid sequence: CASSLDRANYGYTF.

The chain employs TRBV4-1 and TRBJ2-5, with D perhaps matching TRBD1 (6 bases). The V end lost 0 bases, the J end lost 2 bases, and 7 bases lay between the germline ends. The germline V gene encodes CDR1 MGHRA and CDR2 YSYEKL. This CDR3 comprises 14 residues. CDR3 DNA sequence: TGCGCCAGCAGCCAAGAAACAGGGCAAGAGACCCAGTACTTC. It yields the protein CASSQETGQETQYF.

The CDR3 region is CASRRQDQMNTEAFF. The CDR3 nucleotides read TGCGCCAGCAGGAGACAGGACCAAATGAACACTGAAGCTTTCTTT. The chain has TRBV23-1 and TRBJ1-1; D may be TRBD1 (6 bases). TRBV23-1 is recorded as an ORF, its role being uncertain. The CDR3 sequence is 15 residues long. Trimming removed 6 bases from V and 0 bases from J, with 14 bases in between.

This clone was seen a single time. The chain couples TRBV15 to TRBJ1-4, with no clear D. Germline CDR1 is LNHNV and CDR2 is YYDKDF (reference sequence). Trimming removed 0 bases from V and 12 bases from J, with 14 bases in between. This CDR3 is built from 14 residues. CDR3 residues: CATSRDRVSEELFF. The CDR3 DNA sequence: TGTGCCACCAGCAGAGATAGGGTATCAGAGGAACTGTTTTTT. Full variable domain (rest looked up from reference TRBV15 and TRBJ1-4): DAMVIQNPRYQVTQFGKPVTLSCSQTLNHNVMYWYQQKSSQAPKLLFHYYDKDFNNEADTPDNFQSRRPNTSFCFLDIRSPGLGDTAMYLCATSRDRVSEELFFGSGTQLSVL.

DNA for the CDR3: TGCGCCAGCAGTCAAGCTGGGGGGTATGGCTACACCTTC. Translation gives CASSQAGGYGYTF. The chain carries TRBV23-1 and TRBJ1-2, with D possibly TRBD1 on 5 matching bases. TRBV23-1 is an ORF; its function is uncertain. The ends were cut back, 2 bases at V and 5 bases at J, with 9 bases in the middle. This CDR3 comprises 13 residues.

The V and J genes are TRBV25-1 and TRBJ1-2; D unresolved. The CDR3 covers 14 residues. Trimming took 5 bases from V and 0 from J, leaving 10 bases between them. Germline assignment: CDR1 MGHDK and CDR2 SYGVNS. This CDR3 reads CASSISPSNYGYTF. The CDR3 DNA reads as TGTGCCAGCAGTATCAGTCCTTCTAACTATGGCTACACCTTC.

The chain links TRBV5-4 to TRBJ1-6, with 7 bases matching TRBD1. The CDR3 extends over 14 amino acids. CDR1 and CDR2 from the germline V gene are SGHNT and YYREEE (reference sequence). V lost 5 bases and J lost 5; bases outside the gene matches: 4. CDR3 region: CASRPGQNNSPLHF. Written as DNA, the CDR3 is TGTGCCAGCAGACCGGGACAGAATAATTCACCCCTCCACTTT.

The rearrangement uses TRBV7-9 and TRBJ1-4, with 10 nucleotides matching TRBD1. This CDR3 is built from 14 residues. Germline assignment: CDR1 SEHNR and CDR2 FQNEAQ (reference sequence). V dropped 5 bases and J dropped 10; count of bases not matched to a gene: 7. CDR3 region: CASSGDRGFGKLFF. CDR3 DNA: TGTGCCAGCAGCGGGGACAGGGGATTCGGAAAACTGTTTTTT.

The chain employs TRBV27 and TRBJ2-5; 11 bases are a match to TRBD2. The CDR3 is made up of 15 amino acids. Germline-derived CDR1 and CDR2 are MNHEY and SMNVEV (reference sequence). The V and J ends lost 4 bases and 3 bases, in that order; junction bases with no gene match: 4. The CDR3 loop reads CASSYGTSGKETQYF. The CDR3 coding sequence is TGTGCCAGCAGTTACGGGACTAGCGGAAAAGAGACCCAGTACTTC.

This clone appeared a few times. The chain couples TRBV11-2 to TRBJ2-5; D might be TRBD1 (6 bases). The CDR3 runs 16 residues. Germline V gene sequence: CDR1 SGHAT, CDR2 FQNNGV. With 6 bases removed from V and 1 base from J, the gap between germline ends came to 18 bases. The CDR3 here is CASRHIPGTPQETQYF. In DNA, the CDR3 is TGTGCCAGCAGACATATTCCCGGGACACCCCAAGAGACCCAGTACTTC.

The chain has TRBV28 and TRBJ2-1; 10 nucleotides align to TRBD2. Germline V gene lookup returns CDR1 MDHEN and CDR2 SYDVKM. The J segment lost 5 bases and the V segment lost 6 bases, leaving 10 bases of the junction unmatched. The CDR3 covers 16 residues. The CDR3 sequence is CASRFLGLAQDNEQFF. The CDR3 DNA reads TGTGCCAGCAGGTTCTTGGGACTAGCGCAAGACAATGAGCAGTTCTTC.

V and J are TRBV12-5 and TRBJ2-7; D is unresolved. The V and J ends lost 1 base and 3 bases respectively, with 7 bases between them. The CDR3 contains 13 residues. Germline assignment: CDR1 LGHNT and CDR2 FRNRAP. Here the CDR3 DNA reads TGTGCTAGTGGTTTGGGGACGGGCTACGAGCAGTACTTC. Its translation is CASGLGTGYEQYF. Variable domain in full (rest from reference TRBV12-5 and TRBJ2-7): DARVTQTPRHKVTEMGQEVTMRCQPILGHNTVFWYRQTMMQGLELLAYFRNRAPLDDSGMPKDRFSAEMPDATLATLKIQPSEPRDSAVYFCASGLGTGYEQYFGPGTRLTVT.

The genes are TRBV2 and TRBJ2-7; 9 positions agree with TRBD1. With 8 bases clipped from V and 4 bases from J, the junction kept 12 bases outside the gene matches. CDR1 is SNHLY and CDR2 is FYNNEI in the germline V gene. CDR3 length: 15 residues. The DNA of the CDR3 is TGTGCCAGCTTCCCCGAGGGGACAGGGAGATACGAGCAGTACTTC. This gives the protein CASFPEGTGRYEQYF.

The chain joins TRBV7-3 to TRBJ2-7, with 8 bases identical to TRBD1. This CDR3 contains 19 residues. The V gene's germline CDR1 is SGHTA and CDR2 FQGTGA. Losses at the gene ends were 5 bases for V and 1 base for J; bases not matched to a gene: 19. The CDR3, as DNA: TGTGCCAGCAGCGAACACAGGGGGAAACAGGAGGAACGATCCTACGAGCAGTACTTC. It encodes CASSEHRGKQEERSYEQYF.

CDR3 DNA sequence: TGCGCCAGCAGCTTCAGACAGGCCTACGAGCAGTACTTC. Residues: CASSFRQAYEQYF. The chain couples TRBV4-1 to TRBJ2-7, with D tentatively TRBD1 (6 bases). Trimming left V 5 bases short and J 2 bases short, with 10 bases between. This CDR3 is 13 amino acids long. The germline V gene encodes CDR1 MGHRA and CDR2 YSYEKL.

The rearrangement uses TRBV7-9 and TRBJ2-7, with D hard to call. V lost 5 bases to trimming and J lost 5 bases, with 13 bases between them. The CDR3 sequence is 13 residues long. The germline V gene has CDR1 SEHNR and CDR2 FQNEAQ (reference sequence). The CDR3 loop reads CASSLNVGNEQYF. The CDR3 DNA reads TGTGCCAGCAGCCTGAACGTGGGCAACGAGCAGTACTTC. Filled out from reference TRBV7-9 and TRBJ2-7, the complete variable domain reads DTGVSQNPRHKITKRGQNVTFRCDPISEHNRLYWYRQTLGQGPEFLTYFQNEAQLEKSRLLSDRFSAERPKGSFSTLEIQRTEQGDSAMYLCASSLNVGNEQYFGPGTRLTVT.

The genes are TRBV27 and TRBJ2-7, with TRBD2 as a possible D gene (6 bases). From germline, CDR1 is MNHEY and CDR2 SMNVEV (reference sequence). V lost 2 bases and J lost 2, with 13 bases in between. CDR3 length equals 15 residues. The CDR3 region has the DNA TGTGCCAGCAGTTTAGGAGGGGCCTCTCCCTACGAGCAGTACTTC. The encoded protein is CASSLGGASPYEQYF.

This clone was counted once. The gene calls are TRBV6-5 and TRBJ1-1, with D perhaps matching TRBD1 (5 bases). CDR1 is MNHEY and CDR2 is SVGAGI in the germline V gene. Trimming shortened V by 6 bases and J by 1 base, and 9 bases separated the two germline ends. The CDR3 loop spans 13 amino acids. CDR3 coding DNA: TGTGCCAGCAGCTACGACAGGAACACTGAAGCTTTCTTT. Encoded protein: CASSYDRNTEAFF.

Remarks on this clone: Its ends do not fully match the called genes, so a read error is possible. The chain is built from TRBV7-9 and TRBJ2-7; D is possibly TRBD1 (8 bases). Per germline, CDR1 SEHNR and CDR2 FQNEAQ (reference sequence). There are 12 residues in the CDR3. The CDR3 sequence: CASSSTPGGQVF. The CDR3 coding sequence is TGTGCCAGCAGCTCCACGCCGGGGGGACAGGTGTTC. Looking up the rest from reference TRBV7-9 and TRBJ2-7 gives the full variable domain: DTGVSQNPRHKITKRGQNVTFRCDPISEHNRLYWYRQTLGQGPEFLTYFQNEAQLEKSRLLSDRFSAERPKGSFSTLEIQRTEQGDSAMYLCASSSTPGGQVFGPGTRLTVT.

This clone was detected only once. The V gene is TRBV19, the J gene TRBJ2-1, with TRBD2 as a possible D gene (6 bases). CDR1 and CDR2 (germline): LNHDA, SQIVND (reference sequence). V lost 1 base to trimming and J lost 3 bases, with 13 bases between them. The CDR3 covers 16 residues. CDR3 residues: CASSIVPTSYYNEQFF. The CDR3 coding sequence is TGTGCCAGTAGTATAGTCCCAACTAGCTACTACAATGAGCAGTTCTTC.

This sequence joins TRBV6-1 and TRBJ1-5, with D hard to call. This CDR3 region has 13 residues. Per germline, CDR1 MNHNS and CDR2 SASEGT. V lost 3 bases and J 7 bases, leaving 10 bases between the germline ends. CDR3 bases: TGTGCCAGCAGTGAGTCAGCTGAGCAGCCCCAGCATTTT. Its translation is CASSESAEQPQHF.